This note documents a single T cell receptor (beta chain) sequence. The antigen is unknown. This entry belongs to a study of CD8 T cells in Susac syndrome. It was with random hexamers that roughly 0.5 to 1 ug RNA was reverse transcribed. The CDR3 of TCR beta was amplified by immunoSEQ multiplex PCR across 54 Vbeta and 13 Jbeta. TCRdb used MiXCR to reprocess the immunoSEQ multiplex PCR reads, holding one entry per CDR3 protein. The table includes under 550,000 distinct CDR3 sequences, approximately 85% detected once. Overall study findings and caveats: TCR sequencing and HLA analysis covered a relatively small number of individuals.

Germline CDR1 MGHDK, CDR2 SYGVNS. The V end was cut by 0 bases, the J end by 4 bases, with 10 bases between. The CDR3 is 15 amino acids. The rearrangement links TRBV25-1 to TRBJ1-5, with unresolved D. This TCR was sampled from a human donor with multiple sclerosis. Source material: CD8+ T cells from PBMCs. DNA for the CDR3: TGTGCCAGCAGTGAATACGCCGGAGGGAATCAGCCCCAGCATTTT. This encodes CASSEYAGGNQPQHF.